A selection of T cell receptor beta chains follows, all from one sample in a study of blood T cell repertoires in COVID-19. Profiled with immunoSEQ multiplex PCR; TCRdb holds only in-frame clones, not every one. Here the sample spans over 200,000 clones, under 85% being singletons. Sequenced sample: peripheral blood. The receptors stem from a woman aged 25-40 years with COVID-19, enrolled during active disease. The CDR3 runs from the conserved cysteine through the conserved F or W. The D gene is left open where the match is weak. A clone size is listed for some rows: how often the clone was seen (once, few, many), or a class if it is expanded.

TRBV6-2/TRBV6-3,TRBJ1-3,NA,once,TGTGCCAGCAGCAACCAAGGATGGAGCTCTGGAAACACCATATATTTT,CASSNQGWSSGNTIYF
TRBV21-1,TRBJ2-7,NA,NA,TGTGCCAGCAGCGGAAACCCGGGACTAGCGGGGGAAGGTGATCGGTCGTACTTC,CASSGNPGLAGEGDRSYF
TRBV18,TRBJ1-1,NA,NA,TGTGCCAGCTCATCGATGCCGGGGACTTTAAGCCCTGAAGCTTTCTTT,CASSSMPGTLSPEAFF
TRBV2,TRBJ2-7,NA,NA,TGTGCCAGCAAATTTGACGGGACTGGATCCTACGAGCAGTACTTC,CASKFDGTGSYEQYF
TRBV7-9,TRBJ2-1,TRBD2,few,TGTGCCAGCAGCTTTAGCGGGGGGGCCCGGAATGAGCAGTTCTTC,CASSFSGGARNEQFF
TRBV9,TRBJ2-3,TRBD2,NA,TGTGCCAGCAGCGTAGGGTTATTGGGGACTACCGCAGATACGCAGTATTTT,CASSVGLLGTTADTQYF
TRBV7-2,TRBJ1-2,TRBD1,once,TGTGCCAGCAGCTTAGGTCCGGGACAGGGATTAACGGGCTACACCTTC,CASSLGPGQGLTGYTF
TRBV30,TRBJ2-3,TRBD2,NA,TGTGCCTGCGGGGCTAGCGGGAGGGCCACTAGCACAGATACGCAGTATTTT,CACGASGRATSTDTQYF
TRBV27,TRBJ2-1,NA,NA,TGTGCCAGCAGCCAAACAGACCCCAACTACAATGAGCAGTTCTTC,CASSQTDPNYNEQFF
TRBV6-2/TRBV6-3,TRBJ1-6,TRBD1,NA,TGTGCCAGCAGTTCTCGGACAGGGCAACCCCTCCACTTT,CASSSRTGQPLHF
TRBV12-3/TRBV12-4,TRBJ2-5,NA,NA,TGTGCCAGCAGGCGATCAACGGGAGAGACCCAGTACTTC,CASRRSTGETQYF
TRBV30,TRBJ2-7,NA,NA,TGTGCCTGGAGGAAACGAGGCGTCCCCTACGAGCAGTACTTC,CAWRKRGVPYEQYF
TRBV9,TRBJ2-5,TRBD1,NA,TGTGCCAGCAGCGTCTACGACAGGGGGGAGACCCAGTACTTC,CASSVYDRGETQYF
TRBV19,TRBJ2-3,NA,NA,TGTGCCAGTACCCTAACGGGAGATACGCAGTATTTT,CASTLTGDTQYF
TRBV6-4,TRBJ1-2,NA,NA,TGTGCCAGCAGTGACTCGGCAGGGAGGGTCTATGGCTACACCTTC,CASSDSAGRVYGYTF
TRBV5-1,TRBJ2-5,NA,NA,TGCGCCAGCAGCTTGGGGACTACCCGGGAGACCCAGTACTTC,CASSLGTTRETQYF
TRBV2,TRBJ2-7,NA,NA,TGTGCCAATAGGAATGGGCTTGGTGAGCAGTACTTC,CANRNGLGEQYF
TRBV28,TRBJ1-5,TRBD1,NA,TGTGCCAGCAGGCAACCTGGGACAGGGAATCAGCCCCAGCATTTT,CASRQPGTGNQPQHF
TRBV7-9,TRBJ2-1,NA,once,TGTGCCAGCAGCTTAGAACAGCGACTAGTGGGGAGCAATGAGCAGTTCTTC,CASSLEQRLVGSNEQFF
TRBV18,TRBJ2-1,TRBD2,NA,TGTGCCAGCTCACCAAGTGGACTAGCGGGAAGGCAGTTCTTC,CASSPSGLAGRQFF
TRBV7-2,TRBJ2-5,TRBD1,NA,TGTGCCAGCAGCCCCGGACAGGGGGCAAGTAGGGAGACCCAGTACTTC,CASSPGQGASRETQYF
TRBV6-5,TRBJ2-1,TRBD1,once,TGTGCCAGCAGTTTCGACAGGGACAATGAGCAGTTCTTC,CASSFDRDNEQFF
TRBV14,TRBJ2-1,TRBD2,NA,TGTGCCAGCAGCATCGGACTAGCGGGAGAAACCTACAATGAGCAGTTCTTC,CASSIGLAGETYNEQFF
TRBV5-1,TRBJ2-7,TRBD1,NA,TGCGCCAGCAGATATGGACAGGGGGCCGAGCAGTACTTC,CASRYGQGAEQYF
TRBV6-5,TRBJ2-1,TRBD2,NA,TGTGCCAGCAGTTACTCCTGGACTAGCGGGAGGGCCCGGACCCTCTTC,CASSYSWTSGRARTLF
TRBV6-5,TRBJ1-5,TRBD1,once,TGTGCCAGCAGTCTTGACAGGGGTCAGCCCCAGCATTTT,CASSLDRGQPQHF
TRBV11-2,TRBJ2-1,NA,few,TGTGCCAGCAGGTTTTATGGGGGGGGACAATACAATGAGCAGTTCTTC,CASRFYGGGQYNEQFF
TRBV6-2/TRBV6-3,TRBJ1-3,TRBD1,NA,TGTGCCAGCAGCAGGACAGGTCAAACAAACACCATATATTTT,CASSRTGQTNTIYF
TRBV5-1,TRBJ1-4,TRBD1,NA,TGCGCCAGCAGCTTGGGTCTGGGCCTCTCCAGGGGGGATAATGAAAAACTGTTTTTT,CASSLGLGLSRGDNEKLFF
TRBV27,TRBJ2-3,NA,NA,TGTGCCAGCAGTTTAGAGTATTCAGATACGCAGTATTTT,CASSLEYSDTQYF
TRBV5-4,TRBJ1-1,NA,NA,TGTGCCAGCAGCTTGCCAGGGGTGAACACTGAAGCTTTCTTT,CASSLPGVNTEAFF
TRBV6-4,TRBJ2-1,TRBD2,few,TGTGCCAGCAGTGACTCCCTCGGGGGGAATGAGCAGTTCTTC,CASSDSLGGNEQFF
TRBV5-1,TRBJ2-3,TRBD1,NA,TGCGCCAGCAGCTGGGACAGGCGGACAACAGATACGCAGTATTTT,CASSWDRRTTDTQYF
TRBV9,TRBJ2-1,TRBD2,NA,TGTGCCAGCAGCAGGACTAGCGGGACCTACAATGAGCAGTTCTTC,CASSRTSGTYNEQFF
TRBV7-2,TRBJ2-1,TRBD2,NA,TGTGCCAGCAGCTTTATAAGCGGGGGGGGAAAGGATGAGCAGTTCTTC,CASSFISGGGKDEQFF